The 10 T cell receptor beta chains presented below share a single source sample, sequenced in a study of blood T cell repertoires in COVID-19. TCRdb's table, derived via immunoSEQ multiplex PCR, lists solely in-frame clones and lacks some. Of approximately 92,000 clones in the sample, approximately 70% were seen once. Sequenced input: peripheral blood. The origin of the receptors is a woman aged 60-75 years in a cohort sampled during active or convalescent COVID-19.

The DNA for the CDR3 is TGTGCCAGCAGCTTAGCACGTCCGGGGGGCCCATCAGATACGCAGTATTTT. Protein: CASSLARPGGPSDTQYF. J is TRBJ2-3 and V is TRBV7-2, with D perhaps matching TRBD2 (7 bases). CDR1 and CDR2 from the germline V gene are SGHTA and FQGNSA. The CDR3 loop spans 17 amino acids. The V end lost 0 bases, the J end lost 4 bases, and 17 bases lay between the germline ends.

This chain connects TRBV19 to TRBJ2-1; 9 positions agree with TRBD1. The germline CDR1 and CDR2 sequences are LNHDA and SQIVND (reference sequence). This CDR3 comprises 15 residues. V dropped 5 bases and J dropped 0; count of bases not matched to a gene: 2. CDR3: CASSRDRDSYNEQFF. For the CDR3, the DNA is TGTGCCAGTAGTCGGGACAGGGACTCCTACAATGAGCAGTTCTTC.

This clone was seen a handful of times. DNA for the CDR3: TGTGCCAGCACCCCAATGGGACGGGGACTGGGTGGCTACACCTTC. Residues: CASTPMGRGLGGYTF. V and J are TRBV27 and TRBJ1-2; a weak D match, TRBD1 (5 bases). Germline V CDR1 and CDR2: MNHEY, SMNVEV (reference sequence). The CDR3 sequence is 15 residues long. V was shortened by 7 bases and J by 7 bases, with 22 bases between the two germline ends.

The chain is built from TRBV6-5 and TRBJ1-2; D remains unclear. V gave up 0 bases and J gave up 8 bases, with 16 bases separating them. Germline lookup yields CDR1 MNHEY and CDR2 SVGAGI. CDR3 length: 15 residues. Here the CDR3 DNA reads TGTGCCAGCAGTTACTCCCTCGTCGGGGTCCAAGGCTACACCTTC. It is translated as CASSYSLVGVQGYTF.

The chain is built from TRBV7-9 and TRBJ1-2, with 12 positions matching TRBD1. Germline CDR1 and CDR2: SEHNR and FQNEAQ (reference sequence). The length of the CDR3 is 17 residues. The junction had 10 bases not matched to a gene; V was cut back by 5 bases and J by 3 bases. CDR3 bases: TGTGCCAGCAGCCTAGGTGGGACAGGGGGCTTATACTATGGCTACACCTTC. Translation gives CASSLGGTGGLYYGYTF. Full variable domain (remainder filled in from reference TRBV7-9 and TRBJ1-2): DTGVSQNPRHKITKRGQNVTFRCDPISEHNRLYWYRQTLGQGPEFLTYFQNEAQLEKSRLLSDRFSAERPKGSFSTLEIQRTEQGDSAMYLCASSLGGTGGLYYGYTFGSGTRLTVV.

The rearrangement joins TRBV2 to TRBJ2-5, with 12 bases fitting TRBD1. From germline, CDR1 is SNHLY and CDR2 FYNNEI. With V trimmed by 6 bases and J by 5 bases, 7 bases remained unmatched. The CDR3 runs to 15 residues. The CDR3: CASSLGTGGAETQYF. CDR3 coding DNA: TGTGCCAGCAGCCTAGGGACAGGGGGCGCGGAGACCCAGTACTTC.

V gene TRBV28 combines with J gene TRBJ2-5; D perhaps matches TRBD1 (7 bases). Germline-derived CDR1 and CDR2 are MDHEN and SYDVKM. Trimming left V 6 bases short and J 5 bases short, with 19 bases between. The CDR3 totals 15 residues. The CDR3 nucleotides are TGTGCCAGCAGGACGAACAGGGGCCGGGGGGAGACCCAGTACTTC. Its translation is CASRTNRGRGETQYF.

The rearrangement joins TRBV4-2 to TRBJ2-5; 10 bases are a match to TRBD2. CDR3 size: 18 residues. Germline lookup yields CDR1 LGHNA and CDR2 YNFKEQ. J gave up 2 bases and V 0 bases, and 9 bases lay outside the gene matches. The CDR3 DNA is TGTGCCAGCAGCCAAGATGGGTTAGCGGGGGGTCTACAAGAGACCCAGTACTTC. Translating gives CASSQDGLAGGLQETQYF.

This chain connects TRBV6-5 to TRBJ2-2; a weak D match, TRBD1 (5 bases). The CDR3 has 14 residues. Germline assignment: CDR1 MNHEY and CDR2 SVGAGI. The V end was cut by 6 bases, the J end by 4 bases, with 12 bases between. The CDR3 loop is CASRQQGSTGELFF. The CDR3 DNA reads TGTGCCAGCAGGCAGCAGGGATCCACCGGGGAGCTGTTTTTT.

The chain couples TRBV3-1 (or the pseudogene TRBV3-2) to TRBJ1-2; TRBD1 is a possible D gene (6 bases). V lost 1 base and J lost 0, with 12 bases in between. The CDR3 sequence is 16 residues long. CDR1 and CDR2 (germline): LGHDT, YNNKEL (reference sequence). The CDR3 DNA reads TGTGCCAGCAGCCAAGGGTGGGGGACATCTAACTATGGCTACACCTTC. Translated: CASSQGWGTSNYGYTF.